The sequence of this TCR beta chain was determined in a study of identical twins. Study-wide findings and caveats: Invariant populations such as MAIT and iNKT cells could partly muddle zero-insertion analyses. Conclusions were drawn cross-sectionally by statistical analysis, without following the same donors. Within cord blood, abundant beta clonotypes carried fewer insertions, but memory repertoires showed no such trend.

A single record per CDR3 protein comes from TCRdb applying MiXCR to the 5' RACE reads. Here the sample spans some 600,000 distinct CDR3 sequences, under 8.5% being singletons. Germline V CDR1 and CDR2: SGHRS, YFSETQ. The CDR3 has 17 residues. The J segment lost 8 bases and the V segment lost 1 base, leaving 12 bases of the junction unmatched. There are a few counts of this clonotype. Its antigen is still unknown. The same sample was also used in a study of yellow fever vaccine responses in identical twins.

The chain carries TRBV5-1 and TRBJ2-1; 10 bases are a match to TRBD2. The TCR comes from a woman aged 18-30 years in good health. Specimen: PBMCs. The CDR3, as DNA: TGCGCCAGCAGCTTGCCGAAAGCGGGGGGGCATATTGATGAGCAGTTCTTC. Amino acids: CASSLPKAGGHIDEQFF.